A single sample is the source of the 21 T cell receptor beta chains below, sequenced in a study of blood T cell repertoires in COVID-19. The repertoire was sequenced with immunoSEQ multiplex PCR; TCRdb's copy has only in-frame clones and lacks some. The sample lists about 55,000 clones, more than 80% occurring once. Material for sequencing was peripheral blood. These TCRs come from a human donor in a cohort sampled during active COVID-19.

In its sample, this clone was seen a few times. Other DNA sequences of this sample code for an identical CDR3. The CDR3 here is CASSSGLAGTGELFF. The CDR3 nucleotides read TGTGCCAGCAGCTCCGGACTAGCGGGGACCGGGGAGCTGTTTTTT. The J gene is TRBJ2-2, the V gene TRBV11-3; 12 bases map to TRBD2. In germline, CDR1 is SGHNT, CDR2 YENEEA. This CDR3 is built from 15 residues. The V segment lost 4 bases and the J segment 5 bases; nucleotides outside the gene matches: 2. Together with reference TRBV11-3 and TRBJ2-2, the CDR3 gives the full variable domain: EAGVVQSPRYKIIEKKQPVAFWCNPISGHNTLYWYLQNLGQGPELLIRYENEEAVDDSQLPKDRFSAERLKGVDSTLKIQPAELGDSAVYLCASSSGLAGTGELFFGEGSRLTVL.

The chain recombines TRBV7-6 with TRBJ2-7; D perhaps matches TRBD1 (6 bases). Deletions cut 5 bases from V and 3 bases from J, with 20 bases between. The CDR3 contains 16 residues. CDR1 SGHVS and CDR2 FNYEAQ come from the germline V gene. This chain's CDR3 is CASSAQTGLGSYEQYF. The CDR3 DNA reads as TGTGCCAGCAGCGCCCAAACAGGGTTGGGTAGCTACGAGCAGTACTTC.

This clone has just one count. The genes are TRBV27 and TRBJ2-1; 8 nucleotides match TRBD1. J gave up 0 bases and V 5 bases, and 3 bases lay outside the gene matches. CDR3 size: 15 residues. Germline CDR1 is MNHEY and CDR2 is SMNVEV (reference sequence). This CDR3 reads CASSIGQGSYNEQFF. The CDR3 DNA reads as TGTGCCAGCAGTATAGGACAGGGCTCCTACAATGAGCAGTTCTTC.

The chain carries TRBV4-1 and TRBJ2-2; 10 bases line up with TRBD2. After removal of 5 bases from V and 1 base from J, the junction contained 16 bases not matched to a gene. Germline CDR1 MGHRA, CDR2 YSYEKL. The CDR3 totals 20 residues. The CDR3 spells CASSFPDSGRVSGNTGELFF. The DNA of the CDR3 is TGCGCCAGCAGCTTTCCCGACAGCGGGAGGGTTTCAGGGAACACCGGGGAGCTGTTTTTT.

The CDR3 region is CASSIGGSTDTQYF. The DNA for the CDR3 is TGTGCCAGTAGTATAGGCGGGAGCACAGATACGCAGTATTTT. The gene calls are TRBV19 and TRBJ2-3; tentative D call: TRBD2 (5 bases). The CDR3 totals 14 residues. The ends were cut back, 1 base at V and 0 bases at J, with 5 bases in the middle. Per germline, CDR1 LNHDA and CDR2 SQIVND (reference sequence).

The chain carries TRBV5-4 and TRBJ2-7; the match to TRBD1 covers 7 bases. Germline-derived CDR1 and CDR2 are SGHNT and YYREEE (reference sequence). This CDR3 has 16 residues. The J segment lost 5 bases and the V segment lost 4 bases, leaving 15 bases of the junction unmatched. In DNA, the CDR3 is TGTGCCAGCAGCCAAGACCTGACAGGGCTTGGGAACGAGCAGTACTTC. It yields the protein CASSQDLTGLGNEQYF.

V is TRBV28 and J is TRBJ1-2, with D perhaps TRBD1 (6 bases). This CDR3 region has 15 residues. Germline lookup yields CDR1 MDHEN and CDR2 SYDVKM. Deletions cut 6 bases from V and 7 bases from J, with 21 bases between. CDR3 DNA: TGTGCCAGCAGCCCCACTGGGGGCCCGATGGGTGGCTACACCTTC. Its protein is CASSPTGGPMGGYTF.

The chain recombines TRBV28 with TRBJ1-1; D perhaps matches TRBD1 (6 bases). CDR1 and CDR2 (germline): MDHEN, SYDVKM. This CDR3 comprises 15 residues. V dropped 3 bases and J dropped 6 bases, with 17 bases sitting between them. The CDR3 bases are TGTGCCAGCAGTTTCCAATTGGGGGCCGGCGCTGAAGCTTTCTTT. Translating it yields CASSFQLGAGAEAFF.

The rearrangement uses TRBV5-1 and TRBJ2-3, with 14 bases that match TRBD2. Trimming cost V 5 bases and J 1 base; bases outside gene matches: 6. Germline assignment: CDR1 SGHRS and CDR2 YFSETQ. The CDR3 covers 17 residues. The CDR3 nucleotides read TGCGCCAGCAGGGGGGGACTAGCGGGAGTGGGCACAGATACGCAGTATTTT. Translation gives CASRGGLAGVGTDTQYF.

The chain is built from TRBV29-1 and TRBJ2-5; TRBD2 agrees at 7 bases. CDR1 is SQVTM and CDR2 is ANQGSEA in the germline V gene. Germline trimming cut 4 bases from V and 5 bases from J; bases unmatched to any gene: 7. The CDR3 runs 13 residues. CDR3 bases: TGCAGCGTTGTACCCATCGGGAGGGAGACCCAGTACTTC. This gives the protein CSVVPIGRETQYF.

This chain connects TRBV28 to TRBJ1-3; D possibly corresponds to TRBD1 (5 bases). With 8 bases removed from V and 1 base from J, the gap between germline ends came to 18 bases. This CDR3 region has 16 residues. In germline, CDR1 is MDHEN, CDR2 SYDVKM. The CDR3 DNA reads TGTGCCAGCCTTGACCCCCCAGGGCGATCTGGAAACACCATATATTTT. Protein product: CASLDPPGRSGNTIYF. The entire variable domain, with the rest obtained from reference TRBV28 and TRBJ1-3, is as follows: DVKVTQSSRYLVKRTGEKVFLECVQDMDHENMFWYRQDPGLGLRLIYFSYDVKMKEKGDIPEGYSVSREKKERFSLILESASTNQTSMYLCASLDPPGRSGNTIYFGEGSWLTVV.

This sequence joins TRBV28 and TRBJ1-5; D is undetermined. Trimming stripped 6 bases from V and 3 bases from J, with 27 bases between. Germline V gene sequence: CDR1 MDHEN, CDR2 SYDVKM. The CDR3 covers 19 residues. CDR3 coding DNA: TGTGCCAGCAGCGTTTCCCTTAAGGAGGGTAGAGGGTTCAATCAGCCCCAGCATTTT. This gives the protein CASSVSLKEGRGFNQPQHF.

The genes are TRBV18 and TRBJ2-2, with TRBD1 matching over 8 bases. From germline, CDR1 is KGHSH and CDR2 LQKENI. Trimming at V came to 2 bases and at J to 1 base, leaving 3 bases not matched to a gene. The CDR3 runs 16 residues. DNA of the CDR3: TGTGCCAGCTCACCATACGGGACAGGGAACACCGGGGAGCTGTTTTTT. Translating gives CASSPYGTGNTGELFF.

The chain uses TRBV6-5 and TRBJ1-5; D not resolved. Trimming shortened V by 7 bases and J by 0 bases, and 13 bases separated the two germline ends. Germline V gene sequence: CDR1 MNHEY, CDR2 SVGAGI. The CDR3 totals 15 residues. This CDR3 reads CASTLNGNSNQPQHF. CDR3 DNA sequence: TGTGCCAGCACTCTGAACGGGAATAGCAATCAGCCCCAGCATTTT.

The chain couples TRBV5-1 to TRBJ1-6; weak D call: TRBD1 (6 bases). The CDR3 has 13 amino acids. V gave up 3 bases and J gave up 7 bases, with 8 bases separating them. From germline, CDR1 is SGHRS and CDR2 YFSETQ. The CDR3 coding sequence is TGCGCCAGCAGCTCGGGACAAAATTCACCCCTCCACTTT. It specifies CASSSGQNSPLHF.

This clone showed up just once. Here the CDR3 reads CASSLTTDLSYEQYF. CDR3 coding DNA: TGCGCCAGCAGCTTAACGACAGATCTATCCTACGAGCAGTACTTC. V is TRBV5-1 and J is TRBJ2-7; D might be TRBD1 (5 bases). Deletions cut 2 bases from V and 1 base from J, with 13 bases between. This CDR3 comprises 15 residues. Germline CDR1 SGHRS, CDR2 YFSETQ.

This clone was found once. The CDR3 here is CASSISHVAREQYF. DNA of the CDR3: TGTGCCAGTAGTATAAGCCACGTGGCGCGGGAGCAGTACTTC. The chain employs TRBV19 and TRBJ2-7, with no clear D. CDR1 and CDR2 from the germline V gene are LNHDA and SQIVND (reference sequence). The CDR3 contains 14 residues. V dropped 2 bases and J dropped 7 bases, with 15 bases sitting between them.

The CDR3 protein is CASSRAGAAAEAFF. CDR3 nucleotide sequence: TGTGCCAGCAGCCGAGCTGGGGCTGCCGCTGAAGCTTTCTTT. This chain connects TRBV11-1 to TRBJ1-1, with a tentative D call TRBD1 (5 bases). CDR3 length equals 14 residues. Trimming removed 5 bases from V and 6 bases from J, with 16 bases in between. Germline V gene sequence: CDR1 SGHAT, CDR2 FQDESV (reference sequence). The variable domain in full, with the rest retrieved from reference TRBV11-1 and TRBJ1-1, is EAEVAQSPRYKITEKSQAVAFWCDPISGHATLYWYRQILGQGPELLVQFQDESVVDDSQLPKDRFSAERLKGVDSTLKIQPAELGDSAMYLCASSRAGAAAEAFFGQGTRLTVV.

The chain joins TRBV6-5 to TRBJ1-5; 9 bases map to TRBD1. V gave up 3 bases and J gave up 3 bases; unmatched junction bases: 6. The CDR3 has 16 residues. Germline assignment: CDR1 MNHEY and CDR2 SVGAGI. CDR3 coding DNA: TGTGCCAGCAGTTATCTACAGGGGGCAGTCAATCAGCCCCAGCATTTT. Encoded protein: CASSYLQGAVNQPQHF.

J is TRBJ1-5 and V is TRBV29-1; D ambiguous. The V end lost 0 bases, the J end lost 7 bases, and 7 bases lay between the germline ends. Germline V gives CDR1 SQVTM, CDR2 ANQGSEA. The CDR3 consists of 12 residues. The CDR3 sequence: CSVEDGVQPQHF. The CDR3 nucleotides read TGCAGCGTTGAAGACGGTGTGCAGCCCCAGCATTTT.

The CDR3 is CASSPVTSGGGETQYF. The CDR3 nucleotides read TGTGCCAGCTCACCAGTGACTAGCGGGGGAGGCGAGACCCAGTACTTC. The rearrangement uses TRBV18 and TRBJ2-5, with 12 positions matching TRBD2. The J segment lost 5 bases and the V segment lost 2 bases, leaving 6 bases of the junction unmatched. Germline lookup yields CDR1 KGHSH and CDR2 LQKENI. The CDR3 spans 16 residues.